This TCR beta chain appears in the sequencing data of a study of blood T cell repertoires in COVID-19 (TCRdb year 2020). Regarding the study in general: The collaborator samples originated in the United States, Italy and Spain and spanned the acute and convalescent phases of COVID-19. Sample metadata almost always included a de-identified subject ID, COVID-19 status, age in years and sex. The prospective study material was composed of cDNA or gDNA derived from T cells, B-cell-depleted T cells, or PBMCs. Subjects who had been exposed to COVID-19, were actively infected with it, or had recovered from it provided the deeply sampled blood TCRbeta repertoires that made up the dataset. The samples were drawn from two sources: the first 160 participants of the ongoing ImmuneRACE study, and over 1,000 subjects contributed by 6 global collaborators. Where available, HLA class I and class II types were taken from metadata supplied by the sample provider and were not determined by assay-based typing. The repertoires were released in a freely available public database meant as a resource for research on the immune response to SARS-CoV-2.

One collaborating source in Seattle enrolled patients during active infection and followed them longitudinally through the course of disease. The collaborating institutions used their own protocols to collect whole blood in K2EDTA tubes. For TCRbeta analysis, collaborators shipped samples in one of three forms: frozen whole blood, isolated PBMCs, or DNA extracted from either of those sample types. TCRbeta CDR3 regions were amplified from genomic DNA using the immunoSEQ Assay, a bias-controlled multiplex PCR. The original methods were these. The number of nucleated cells in each sample was estimated by amplification of reference gene primers within the assay. Sequence reads were collapsed and filtered to measure the absolute abundance of every unique TCRbeta CDR3 rearrangement. Productive Simpson clonality was computed per sample as the square root of Simpson's diversity index over productive rearrangements. TCRdb limited this immuneACCESS table to in-frame rearrangements with V and J called. A share of clones is missing; checked studies link under half to unresolved V genes, and the rest is unexplained. That table is the source of V, J and clone size, and D and trimming were worked out from the DNA. This sample lists approximately 350,000 clones; more than 80% were detected once. Of the sample, approximately 3% is held by the ten largest clones.

General study outcomes and caveats: The amount of clinical and demographic metadata varied by source and participant and was provided uncurated.

For this clone: Its recognized antigen is unknown. One base away there is no much larger clone; base qualities are not given.

The sample taken for sequencing was peripheral blood. This TCR was recovered from a woman younger than 45 with COVID-19, enrolled during active disease.

The bases read TGTGCCAGCAGTTTGAGAGGCCGCCCTACAGGGTCTCAGCAGTTCTTC. This yields the protein CASSLRGRPTGSQQFF. The V and J genes are TRBV27 and TRBJ2-1; the D gene is possibly TRBD1, with 6 bases matching. From its cysteine to its phenylalanine, the CDR3 spans 16 amino acids. CDR3 DNA is the only sequence kept; it has 48 bases, read in frame from the first base. For CDR1 and CDR2, the germline V gene (reference sequence) lists MNHEY and SMNVEV. V drops 3 bases and J drops 11 bases, leaving 23 bases in between.